What follows are 14 T cell receptor beta chains derived from one specimen sequenced in a study of T cells of healthy individuals. MiXCR, applied by TCRdb to the 5' RACE reads, yields one record per CDR3 protein. The sample has approximately 50,000 distinct CDR3 sequences; roughly 14% are singletons. These receptors all come from a human donor in good health.

The V call is TRBV9, the J call TRBJ2-2; 9 nucleotides align to TRBD2. CDR1 and CDR2 from the germline V gene are SGDLS and YYNGEE. CDR3 length equals 17 residues. V shed 0 bases and J 5 bases; nucleotides not matched to a gene: 8. The DNA for the CDR3 is TGTGCCAGCAGCGTAGCGGCGGGAGGGCCCGGGACCGGGGAGCTGTTTTTT. Amino acids: CASSVAAGGPGTGELFF.

This clonotype was recorded many times. The CDR3 protein is CASSQDIRGYDEQYF. CDR3 bases: TGCGCCAGCAGCCAAGATATCAGGGGGTACGACGAGCAGTACTTC. The V and J genes are TRBV4-3 and TRBJ2-7; 7 bases match TRBD1. V shed 0 bases and J 5 bases; nucleotides not matched to a gene: 7. The CDR3 is 15 residues long. Germline-derived CDR1 and CDR2 are LGHNA and YSLEER.

This clonotype was detected many times. The rearrangement uses TRBV5-1 and TRBJ1-2; tentative D call: TRBD1 (5 bases). Trimming removed 1 base at V and 3 bases at J, with 7 bases between. The CDR3 is 13 residues long. Germline CDR1 is SGHRS and CDR2 is YFSETQ. CDR3 region: CASSLRRDYGYTF. CDR3 nucleotides: TGCGCCAGCAGCTTGCGCAGGGACTATGGCTACACCTTC.

This clonotype has ten or more counts. The chain employs TRBV6-6 and TRBJ2-7, with 9 bases lining up with TRBD1. Trimming cost V 0 bases and J 6 bases; bases outside gene matches: 6. This CDR3 spans 15 amino acids. Per germline, CDR1 MNHNY and CDR2 SVGAGI (reference sequence). CDR3 coding DNA: TGTGCCAGCAGTTACTCCCGGGACAGGGCCGTCGAGCAGTACTTC. It is translated as CASSYSRDRAVEQYF.

This clonotype was observed a few times. This chain joins TRBV6-1 and TRBJ2-7, with D uncertain. V was shortened by 4 bases and J by 3 bases, with 4 bases between the two germline ends. The CDR3 has 11 residues. Per the germline V gene, CDR1 is MNHNS and CDR2 is SASEGT. CDR3 coding DNA: TGTGCCAGCAGTGGGGGCTACGAGCAGTACTTC. Translating it yields CASSGGYEQYF.

This clonotype appeared many times. J is TRBJ2-2 and V is TRBV7-3; 8 bases match TRBD2. The CDR3 runs to 18 residues. V shed 3 bases and J 0 bases; nucleotides not matched to a gene: 9. Per germline, CDR1 SGHTA and CDR2 FQGTGA. DNA for the CDR3: TGTGCCAGCAGCTTTATCGCGGGGGGCCCTTCGAACACCGGGGAGCTGTTTTTT. Its protein product is CASSFIAGGPSNTGELFF. The entire variable domain, with the rest obtained from reference TRBV7-3 and TRBJ2-2, is as follows: GAGVSQTPSNKVTEKGKYVELRCDPISGHTALYWYRQSLGQGPEFLIYFQGTGAADDSGLPNDRFFAVRPEGSVSTLKIQRTERGDSAVYLCASSFIAGGPSNTGELFFGEGSRLTVL.

Only a few counts were recorded for this clonotype. The chain joins TRBV7-2 to TRBJ2-5; 7 nucleotides align to TRBD1. Germline lookup yields CDR1 SGHTA and CDR2 FQGNSA. This CDR3 is built from 16 residues. J lost 7 bases, V lost 1 base, and 12 bases had no gene match. The CDR3 nucleotides read TGTGCCAGCAGCTTAGAAGGCACAGGGGTCGCAACGACCCAGTACTTC. Encoded protein: CASSLEGTGVATTQYF.

This chain connects TRBV9 to TRBJ2-1; TRBD2 agrees at 7 bases. The CDR3 is 16 residues long. V trimming: 2 bases; J trimming: 6 bases; junction bases outside the gene matches: 11. Germline CDR1 is SGDLS and CDR2 is YYNGEE. In DNA form, the CDR3 reads TGTGCCAGCAGCGTGGGTGGACTAGTTAGTGGCAATGAGCAGTTCTTC. Protein: CASSVGGLVSGNEQFF.

The CDR3 DNA follows: TGTGCCAGCAGCTATACCGGGACAGGCCGCTACGAGCAGTACTTC. As protein: CASSYTGTGRYEQYF. The chain uses TRBV7-2 and TRBJ2-7; 8 positions agree with TRBD1. The CDR3 totals 15 residues. V shed 4 bases, J shed 3 bases, and the junction held 8 bases outside the gene matches. Germline assignment: CDR1 SGHTA and CDR2 FQGNSA.

The chain links TRBV6-2 or TRBV6-3 to TRBJ2-5; no firm D call. Germline assignment: CDR1 MNHEY and CDR2 SVGEGT. The CDR3 sequence is 17 residues long. V gave up 2 bases and J gave up 3 bases, with 19 bases separating them. CDR3 nucleotide sequence: TGTGCCAGCAGTTACCCCCTCGGCACACAGAGAGAAGAGACCCAGTACTTC. This translates into CASSYPLGTQREETQYF.

This clonotype was recorded at least ten times. The J gene is TRBJ1-1, the V gene TRBV2; D remains ambiguous. V was pared by 3 bases and J by 0 bases, with 17 bases between. Looked up from germline, CDR1 is SNHLY and CDR2 is FYNNEI. The CDR3 totals 17 residues. In nucleotides, the CDR3 is TGTGCCAGCAGTGAGACAACCACCCGAGCACTGAACACTGAAGCTTTCTTT. Amino acid sequence: CASSETTTRALNTEAFF.

To note about this clonotype: One end of the junction does not line up with germline, which may come from a read error. V gene TRBV3-1 combines with J gene TRBJ2-2; D unclear. The CDR3 runs 13 residues. Per germline, CDR1 LGHDT and CDR2 YNNKEL (reference sequence). Written as DNA, the CDR3 is TGTGCCAGCAGGCTTAAACACACAGGGGAGCTGTTTTTT. It translates to CASRLKHTGELFF.

This clonotype was recorded many times. The chain uses TRBV6-2 or TRBV6-3 and TRBJ2-1, with 7 bases aligning to TRBD1. The CDR3 runs to 15 residues. Looked up from germline, CDR1 is MNHEY and CDR2 is SVGEGT. Trimming took 6 bases from V and 8 from J; bases not matched to a gene: 13. CDR3 amino acids: CASSRSEGAIDEQFF. The CDR3, as DNA: TGTGCCAGCAGCCGCAGCGAGGGGGCTATCGATGAGCAGTTCTTC.

This clonotype was detected many times. The chain couples TRBV30 to TRBJ1-1, with a weak D call TRBD1 (5 bases). Germline CDR1 and CDR2: GTSNPN and SVGIG (reference sequence). This CDR3 region has 12 residues. V lost 3 bases, J lost 6 bases, and 11 bases lay in between. The DNA of the CDR3 is TGTGCCTGGAGCGGGGGAGGCCCTGAAGCTTTCTTT. This gives the protein CAWSGGGPEAFF.